A single sample gave rise to the 32 T cell receptor beta chains below, sequenced in a study of T cell responses to AZD1222 COVID-19 vaccine. Using immunoSEQ multiplex PCR, the repertoire was profiled, and TCRdb retains in-frame clones only, with some absent. The sample yields under 150,000 clones, roughly 92% seen once. This specimen consisted of peripheral blood, obtained on day 0 of AZD1222 vaccination. The receptors derive from an adult in good health.

The rearrangement joins TRBV7-8 to TRBJ2-3; the D gene is possibly TRBD2 (5 bases). CDR1 is SGHVS, CDR2 FQNEAQ, per germline. The CDR3 contains 15 residues. Trimming left V 5 bases short and J 0 bases short, with 12 bases between. The CDR3 is CASSPKRTSTDTQYF. The CDR3 nucleotides read TGTGCCAGCAGCCCAAAGCGGACTAGCACAGATACGCAGTATTTT. The full variable domain, completed using reference TRBV7-8 and TRBJ2-3, is GAGVSQSPRYKVAKRGQDVALRCDPISGHVSLFWYQQALGQGPEFLTYFQNEAQLDKSGLPSDRFFAERPEGSVSTLKIQRTQQEDSAVYLCASSPKRTSTDTQYFGPGTRLTVL.

The V gene is TRBV3-1 (or the pseudogene TRBV3-2), the J gene TRBJ2-1, with D possibly matching TRBD2 (6 bases). This CDR3 region has 14 residues. V was shortened by 2 bases and J by 9 bases, with 14 bases between the two germline ends. CDR1 LGHDT and CDR2 YNNKEL come from the germline V gene (reference sequence). The CDR3, as DNA: TGTGCCAGCAGCCAATCCACGGGGGTAGGTGAGCAGTTCTTC. Protein: CASSQSTGVGEQFF.

The V gene is TRBV19, the J gene TRBJ2-3, with TRBD2 as a possible D gene (5 bases). CDR1 LNHDA and CDR2 SQIVND come from the germline V gene (reference sequence). This CDR3 has 18 residues. The V gene lost 5 bases and the J gene lost 4 bases, with 25 bases spanning the gap. The CDR3 DNA reads as TGTGCCAGTAGTCCCTACCCCAAGCTAGCCTCTAGCTCAGATACGCAGTATTTT. Translation gives CASSPYPKLASSSDTQYF.

V is TRBV6-2 or TRBV6-3 and J is TRBJ2-5, with no clear D. V was cut by 0 bases and J by 5 bases, with 7 bases left in between. Germline CDR1 reads MNHEY; CDR2 reads SVGEGT. The CDR3 has 13 residues. The CDR3 reads CASSYSKIETQYF. In nucleotides, the CDR3 is TGTGCCAGCAGTTACTCTAAAATTGAGACCCAGTACTTC.

The chain recombines TRBV10-1 with TRBJ1-1; no clear D gene. V lost 3 bases and J 2 bases, leaving 16 bases between the germline ends. The CDR3 runs to 16 residues. The germline V gene encodes CDR1 WNHNN and CDR2 SYGVQD (reference sequence). The CDR3 coding sequence is TGCGCCAGCAGTGACCTGAAAGGGCTGGGTAACACTGAAGCTTTCTTT. Residues: CASSDLKGLGNTEAFF.

This chain links TRBV18 with TRBJ1-1, with D perhaps matching TRBD1 (6 bases). CDR1 is KGHSH and CDR2 is LQKENI in the germline V gene. V shed 6 bases and J shed 1 base, with 15 bases lying between them. This CDR3 region has 15 residues. The CDR3 sequence: CASSFLGARNTEAFF. The DNA for the CDR3 is TGTGCCAGCTCCTTCTTGGGGGCAAGGAACACTGAAGCTTTCTTT.

The rearrangement links TRBV30 to TRBJ1-6; D uncertain. CDR3 size: 20 residues. CDR1 GTSNPN and CDR2 SVGIG come from the germline V gene (reference sequence). Trimming took 2 bases from V and 6 from J, leaving 29 bases between them. The CDR3 region has the DNA TGTGCCTGGAGTACTTTTTATCCGGAACGCGGACCGTTTATTAATTCACCCCTCCACTTT. Translating it yields CAWSTFYPERGPFINSPLHF.

The chain combines TRBV19 with TRBJ1-5; D perhaps matches TRBD1 (5 bases). The germline V gene has CDR1 LNHDA and CDR2 SQIVND (reference sequence). This CDR3 region has 13 residues. Trimming shortened V by 5 bases and J by 3 bases, and 8 bases separated the two germline ends. The CDR3 DNA sequence: TGTGCCAGTAGTCGGGGGAACAATCAGCCCCAGCATTTT. This codes for CASSRGNNQPQHF.

This chain connects TRBV21-1 to TRBJ2-7; TRBD2, the D gene given by the table, was not confirmed from the DNA. TRBV21-1 counts as a pseudogene. The CDR3 consists of 16 residues. DNA of the CDR3: TGTGCCAGCAGCAAGATATCCGGGTCCCCGGGTTACGAGCAGTACTTC. Translating it yields CASSKISGSPGYEQYF.

This chain connects TRBV18 to TRBJ2-1; the D is unclear. Germline CDR1 is KGHSH and CDR2 is LQKENI. CDR3 length: 15 residues. V was clipped by 2 bases and J by 8 bases, with 16 bases between them. The CDR3 loop reads CASSPKGAIMDEQFF. CDR3 nucleotide sequence: TGTGCCAGCTCACCAAAAGGCGCGATTATGGATGAGCAGTTCTTC.

Written as DNA, the CDR3 is TGTGCCAGCAGCACTCTAGCGGGAGGGTATGGGGAGCTGTTTTTT. Translating gives CASSTLAGGYGELFF. The chain combines TRBV7-9 with TRBJ2-2; 12 positions match TRBD2. J gave up 8 bases and V 5 bases, and 6 bases lay outside the gene matches. The germline V gene encodes CDR1 SEHNR and CDR2 FQNEAQ (reference sequence). CDR3 length equals 15 residues.

In its sample, this clone was seen a few times. V gene TRBV21-1 combines with J gene TRBJ2-7; the DNA was not compared with TRBD1, the D call given in the table. TRBV21-1 is assigned pseudogene status. The CDR3 runs 18 residues. CDR3 protein: CASSLSRDRGAYSYEQYF. CDR3 DNA: TGTGCCAGCAGCTTGTCCCGGGACAGGGGGGCTTATTCCTACGAGCAGTACTTC.

DNA of the CDR3: TGTGCCAGCGGCCACCCCTACGAGCAGTACTTC. This sequence encodes CASGHPYEQYF. This rearrangement joins TRBV6-5 to TRBJ2-7, with unresolved D. The CDR3 runs 11 residues. Germline assignment: CDR1 MNHEY and CDR2 SVGAGI. V dropped 8 bases and J dropped 2 bases, with 7 bases sitting between them.

V gene TRBV10-2 combines with J gene TRBJ1-2; the D is unclear. This CDR3 is 14 amino acids long. Germline V gene sequence: CDR1 WSHSY, CDR2 SAAADI. V was shortened by 2 bases and J by 4 bases, with 11 bases between the two germline ends. DNA of the CDR3: TGCGCCAGCAGTGAGGTTAGGGCCGTCTATGGCTACACCTTC. Residues: CASSEVRAVYGYTF.

This clone was detected only a few times. The chain employs TRBV7-6 and TRBJ2-7; the D call may be TRBD1 or TRBD2 (6 bases each). Trimming removed 0 bases at V and 1 base at J, with 16 bases between. Germline loops: CDR1 SGHVS, CDR2 FNYEAQ. CDR3 length: 17 amino acids. CDR3 nucleotide sequence: TGTGCCAGCAGCTTAGCGCGGGGCAGGGGTCGTTCCTACGAGCAGTACTTC. The encoded protein is CASSLARGRGRSYEQYF. Drawing the rest from reference TRBV7-6 and TRBJ2-7, the complete variable domain is GAGVSQSPRYKVTKRGQDVALRCDPISGHVSLYWYRQALGQGPEFLTYFNYEAQQDKSGLPNDRFSAERPEGSISTLTIQRTEQRDSAMYRCASSLARGRGRSYEQYFGPGTRLTVT.

The chain joins TRBV2 to TRBJ2-7, with 10 bases aligning to TRBD1. In germline, CDR1 is SNHLY, CDR2 FYNNEI. This CDR3 is built from 15 residues. V lost 7 bases and J lost 2; bases outside the gene matches: 8. The CDR3 protein is CASNPRDRGTYEQYF. The CDR3 coding sequence is TGTGCCAGCAACCCACGGGACAGGGGTACCTACGAGCAGTACTTC.

The rearrangement uses TRBV28 and TRBJ1-5; D is possibly TRBD1 (5 bases). Trimming cost V 10 bases and J 0 bases, with 10 bases left between them. The germline V gene has CDR1 MDHEN and CDR2 SYDVKM. The CDR3 totals 13 residues. This chain's CDR3 is CATGFLSNQPQHF. The CDR3 DNA is TGTGCCACAGGGTTCCTTAGCAATCAGCCCCAGCATTTT.

The rearrangement links TRBV29-1 to TRBJ2-3, with 10 bases that match TRBD1. Germline V gene data show CDR1 as SQVTM and CDR2 as ANQGSEA. CDR3 length: 12 amino acids. V lost 7 bases to trimming and J lost 3 bases; unmatched junction nucleotides: 1. The CDR3 nucleotides are TGCAGCGCGGGACAGGGGACAGATACGCAGTATTTT. Translating it yields CSAGQGTDTQYF.

The gene calls are TRBV27 and TRBJ2-5; D might be TRBD2 (6 bases). CDR1 MNHEY and CDR2 SMNVEV come from the germline V gene (reference sequence). This CDR3 has 13 amino acids. Between the trimmed V and J ends, which lost 6 bases and 9 bases, there was a span of 17 bases. In DNA form, the CDR3 reads TGTGCCAGCAGATCAACAGCCGGGGGATCCCAGTACTTC. Amino acid sequence: CASRSTAGGSQYF.

The chain joins TRBV3-1 (or the pseudogene TRBV3-2) to TRBJ2-7; perhaps TRBD2 as D (6 bases). This CDR3 contains 13 residues. Germline assignment: CDR1 LGHDT and CDR2 YNNKEL (reference sequence). V was cut by 3 bases and J by 4 bases, with 10 bases left in between. The CDR3: CASSHRGTYEQYF. For the CDR3, the DNA is TGTGCCAGCAGCCACCGGGGGACTTACGAGCAGTACTTC.

J is TRBJ2-7 and V is TRBV7-8; no clear D gene. The CDR3 is 14 amino acids. CDR1 SGHVS and CDR2 FQNEAQ come from the germline V gene. Trimming cost V 5 bases and J 0 bases, with 11 bases left between them. The CDR3: CASSIAGSSYEQYF. The DNA for the CDR3 is TGTGCCAGCAGCATCGCAGGTAGCTCCTACGAGCAGTACTTC.

The V call is TRBV2, the J call TRBJ2-3, with TRBD1 matching over 7 bases. Germline-derived CDR1 and CDR2 are SNHLY and FYNNEI. CDR3 size: 16 residues. Germline trimming cut 4 bases from V and 4 bases from J; bases unmatched to any gene: 11. The CDR3 sequence is CASSGPRQGEADTQYF. As DNA, the CDR3 is TGTGCCAGCAGTGGCCCCCGACAGGGTGAAGCAGATACGCAGTATTTT.

The table lists this clone with a count of one. The rearrangement uses TRBV2 and TRBJ1-3, with 7 nucleotides matching TRBD1. Germline CDR1 is SNHLY and CDR2 is FYNNEI. J was trimmed by 1 base and V by 4 bases; bases with no gene match: 7. The CDR3 is 16 amino acids. In DNA, the CDR3 is TGTGCCAGCAGTGCCAGACAGGGCCTTTCTGGAAACACCATATATTTT. It is translated as CASSARQGLSGNTIYF.

Comments on this clone: Other DNA sequences in this specimen translate into the identical CDR3. The V call is TRBV7-8, the J call TRBJ2-7; 8 bases are shared with TRBD2. The ends lost 5 bases at V and 3 bases at J; junction bases unmatched: 6. There are 14 residues in the CDR3. CDR1 is SGHVS, CDR2 FQNEAQ, per germline. CDR3 residues: CASSPTSGHYEQYF. CDR3 nucleotide sequence: TGTGCCAGCAGCCCCACTAGCGGACACTACGAGCAGTACTTC.

The V call is TRBV3-1 (or the pseudogene TRBV3-2), the J call TRBJ1-1; no clear D gene. Per germline, CDR1 LGHDT and CDR2 YNNKEL (reference sequence). V lost 3 bases to trimming and J lost 1 base, with 3 bases between them. The CDR3 is made up of 12 amino acids. The CDR3 spells CASSHGNTEAFF. CDR3 sequence (DNA): TGTGCCAGCAGCCACGGGAACACTGAAGCTTTCTTT.

This clone showed up just once. J is TRBJ1-3 and V is TRBV7-2, with no clear D. Trimming took off 2 bases at V and 2 bases at J, with 7 bases between the two ends. This CDR3 is 14 amino acids long. The germline V gene encodes CDR1 SGHTA and CDR2 FQGNSA. The CDR3 bases are TGTGCCAGCAGCTTAAGTAGTACTGGAAACACCATATATTTT. This encodes CASSLSSTGNTIYF.

The CDR3 sequence is CASSQDGQAGNTIYF. The CDR3 DNA reads TGCGCCAGCAGCCAAGATGGACAGGCTGGAAACACCATATATTTT. The chain carries TRBV4-1 and TRBJ1-3, with 7 bases lining up with TRBD1. The CDR3 is 15 amino acids. Germline V gives CDR1 MGHRA, CDR2 YSYEKL. The V segment lost 0 bases and the J segment 2 bases; nucleotides outside the gene matches: 1.

This chain uses TRBV19 with TRBJ2-5, with 10 bases identical to TRBD2. The junction had 5 bases not matched to a gene; V was cut back by 11 bases and J by 2 bases. The CDR3 spans 13 residues. Germline V gene data show CDR1 as LNHDA and CDR2 as SQIVND (reference sequence). CDR3 nucleotides: TGTGCCTCCAGGACTAGCGGACAAGAGACCCAGTACTTC. This translates into CASRTSGQETQYF.

A single count supports this clone. V is TRBV5-1 and J is TRBJ2-7; maybe TRBD1 (7 bases). This CDR3 is built from 13 residues. Between the trimmed V and J ends, which lost 7 bases and 0 bases, there was a span of 11 bases. In germline, CDR1 is SGHRS, CDR2 YFSETQ. The CDR3 region is CASCGTASYEQYF. CDR3 nucleotide sequence: TGCGCCAGCTGCGGGACAGCCTCCTACGAGCAGTACTTC.

In its sample, this clone was seen once. This chain connects TRBV7-9 to TRBJ2-3; D is possibly TRBD1 (6 bases). The CDR3 totals 16 residues. Germline V gene lookup returns CDR1 SEHNR and CDR2 FQNEAQ (reference sequence). V was clipped by 1 base and J by 5 bases, with 16 bases between them. CDR3 sequence: CASSLEGTGKGDTQYF. The CDR3 nucleotides read TGTGCCAGCAGCTTAGAAGGTACAGGGAAAGGAGATACGCAGTATTTT. Using reference TRBV7-9 and TRBJ2-3 for the parts outside the CDR3, the full variable domain is DTGVSQNPRHKITKRGQNVTFRCDPISEHNRLYWYRQTLGQGPEFLTYFQNEAQLEKSRLLSDRFSAERPKGSFSTLEIQRTEQGDSAMYLCASSLEGTGKGDTQYFGPGTRLTVL.

The genes are TRBV5-1 and TRBJ1-1; a possible D gene is TRBD1 (6 bases). CDR3 length: 14 amino acids. Trimming pared 7 bases from V and 2 bases from J, leaving 15 bases between. The germline V gene encodes CDR1 SGHRS and CDR2 YFSETQ. CDR3 in amino acids: CASSPGAANTEAFF. CDR3 coding DNA: TGCGCCAGCTCCCCGGGGGCAGCCAACACTGAAGCTTTCTTT.

The rearrangement joins TRBV5-6 to TRBJ2-7; D unresolved. The CDR3 is 13 residues long. CDR1 is SGHDT and CDR2 is YYEEEE in the germline V gene. V was pared by 3 bases and J by 3 bases, with 10 bases between. The DNA for the CDR3 is TGTGCCAGCAGCTCTCCTGAAGGCTACGAGCAGTACTTC. As protein: CASSSPEGYEQYF.